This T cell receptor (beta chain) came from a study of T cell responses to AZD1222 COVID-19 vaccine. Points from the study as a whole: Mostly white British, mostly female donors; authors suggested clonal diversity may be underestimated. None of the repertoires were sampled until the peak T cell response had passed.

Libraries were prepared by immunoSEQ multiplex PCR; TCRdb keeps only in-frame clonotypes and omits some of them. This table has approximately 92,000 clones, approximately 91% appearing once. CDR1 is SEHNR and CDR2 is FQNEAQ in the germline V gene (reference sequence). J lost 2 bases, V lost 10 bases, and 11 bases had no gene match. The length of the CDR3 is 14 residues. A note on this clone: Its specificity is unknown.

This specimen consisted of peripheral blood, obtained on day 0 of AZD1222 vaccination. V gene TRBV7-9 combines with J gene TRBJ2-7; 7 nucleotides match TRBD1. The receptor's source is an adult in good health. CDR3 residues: CATDPPDRTYEQYF. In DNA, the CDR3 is TGTGCCACCGACCCCCCGGACAGGACCTACGAGCAGTACTTC. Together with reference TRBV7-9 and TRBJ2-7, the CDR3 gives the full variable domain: DTGVSQNPRHKITKRGQNVTFRCDPISEHNRLYWYRQTLGQGPEFLTYFQNEAQLEKSRLLSDRFSAERPKGSFSTLEIQRTEQGDSAMYLCATDPPDRTYEQYFGPGTRLTVT.